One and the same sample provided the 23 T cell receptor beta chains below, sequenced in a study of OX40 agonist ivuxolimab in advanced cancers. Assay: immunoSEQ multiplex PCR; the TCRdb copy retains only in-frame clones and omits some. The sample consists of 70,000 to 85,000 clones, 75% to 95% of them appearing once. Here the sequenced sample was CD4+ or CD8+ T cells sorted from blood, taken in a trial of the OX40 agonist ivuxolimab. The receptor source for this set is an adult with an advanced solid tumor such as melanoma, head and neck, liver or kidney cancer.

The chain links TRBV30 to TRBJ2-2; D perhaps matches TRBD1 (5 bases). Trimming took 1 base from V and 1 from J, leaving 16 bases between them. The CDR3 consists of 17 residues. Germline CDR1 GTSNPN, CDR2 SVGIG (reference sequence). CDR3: CAWSGGLANRNTGELFF. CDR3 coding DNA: TGTGCCTGGAGTGGGGGCCTGGCGAATCGGAACACCGGGGAGCTGTTTTTT.

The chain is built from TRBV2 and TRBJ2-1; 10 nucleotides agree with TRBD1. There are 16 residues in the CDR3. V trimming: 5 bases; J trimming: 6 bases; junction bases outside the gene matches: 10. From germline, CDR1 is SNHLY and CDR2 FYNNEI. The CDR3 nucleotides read TGTGCCAGCAGTTTTCCGACAGGGGGCAATAGCAATGAGCAGTTCTTC. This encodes CASSFPTGGNSNEQFF. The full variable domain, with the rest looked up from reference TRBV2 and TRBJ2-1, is EPEVTQTPSHQVTQMGQEVILRCVPISNHLYFYWYRQILGQKVEFLVSFYNNEISEKSEIFDDQFSVERPDGSNFTLKIRSTKLEDSAMYFCASSFPTGGNSNEQFFGPGTRLTVL.

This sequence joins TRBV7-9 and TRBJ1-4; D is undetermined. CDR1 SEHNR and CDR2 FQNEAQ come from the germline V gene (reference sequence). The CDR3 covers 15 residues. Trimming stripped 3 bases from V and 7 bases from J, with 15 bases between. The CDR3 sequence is CASSLSGPGSEKLFF. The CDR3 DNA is TGTGCCAGCAGCTTGTCCGGGCCCGGGAGTGAAAAACTGTTTTTT. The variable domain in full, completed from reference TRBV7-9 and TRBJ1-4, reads DTGVSQNPRHKITKRGQNVTFRCDPISEHNRLYWYRQTLGQGPEFLTYFQNEAQLEKSRLLSDRFSAERPKGSFSTLEIQRTEQGDSAMYLCASSLSGPGSEKLFFGSGTQLSVL.

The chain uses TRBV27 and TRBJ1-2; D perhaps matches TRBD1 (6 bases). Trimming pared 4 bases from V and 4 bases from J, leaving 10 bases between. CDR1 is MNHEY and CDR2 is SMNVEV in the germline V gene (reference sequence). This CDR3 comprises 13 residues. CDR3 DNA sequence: TGTGCCAGCAGTTATACAGGGAGCTATGGCTACACCTTC. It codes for CASSYTGSYGYTF.

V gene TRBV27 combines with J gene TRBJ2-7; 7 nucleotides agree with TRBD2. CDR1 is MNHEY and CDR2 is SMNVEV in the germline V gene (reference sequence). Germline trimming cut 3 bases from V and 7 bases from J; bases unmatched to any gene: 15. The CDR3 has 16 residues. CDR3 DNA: TGTGCCAGCAGTTTTATTGGGGGGAGGGCCTTAAGGGAGCAGTACTTC. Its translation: CASSFIGGRALREQYF.

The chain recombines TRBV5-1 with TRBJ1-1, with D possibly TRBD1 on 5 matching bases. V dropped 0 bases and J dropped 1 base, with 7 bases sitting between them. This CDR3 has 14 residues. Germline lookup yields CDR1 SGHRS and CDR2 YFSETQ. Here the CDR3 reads CASSLGGPNTEAFF. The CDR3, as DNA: TGCGCCAGCAGCTTGGGGGGCCCGAACACTGAAGCTTTCTTT.

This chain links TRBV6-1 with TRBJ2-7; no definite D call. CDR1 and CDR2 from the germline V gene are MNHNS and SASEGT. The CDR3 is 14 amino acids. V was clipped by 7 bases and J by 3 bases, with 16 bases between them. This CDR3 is CASNPPASSYEQYF. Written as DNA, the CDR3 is TGTGCCAGCAACCCACCAGCGTCCAGCTACGAGCAGTACTTC.

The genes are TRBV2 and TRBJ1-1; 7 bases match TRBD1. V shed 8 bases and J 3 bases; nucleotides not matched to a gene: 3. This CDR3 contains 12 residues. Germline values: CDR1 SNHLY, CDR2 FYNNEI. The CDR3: CASDQGDTEAFF. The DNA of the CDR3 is TGTGCCAGCGACCAGGGGGACACTGAAGCTTTCTTT.

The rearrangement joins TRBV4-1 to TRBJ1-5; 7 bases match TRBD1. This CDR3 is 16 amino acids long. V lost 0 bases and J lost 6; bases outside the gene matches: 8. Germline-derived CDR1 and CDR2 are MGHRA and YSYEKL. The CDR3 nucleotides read TGCGCCAGCAGCCAAGAGTGGGGGACAGTCGGTCAGCCCCAGCATTTT. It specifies CASSQEWGTVGQPQHF.

The CDR3 loop is CASKWTGSYEQYF. In DNA form, the CDR3 reads TGCGCCAGCAAGTGGACAGGCTCCTACGAGCAGTACTTC. The V and J genes are TRBV5-1 and TRBJ2-7, with 7 nucleotides matching TRBD1. The CDR3 loop spans 13 amino acids. Germline V gene data show CDR1 as SGHRS and CDR2 as YFSETQ. The junction had 3 bases not matched to a gene; V was cut back by 6 bases and J by 0 bases. Filled out from reference TRBV5-1 and TRBJ2-7, the complete variable domain reads KAGVTQTPRYLIKTRGQQVTLSCSPISGHRSVSWYQQTPGQGLQFLFEYFSETQRNKGNFPGRFSGRQFSNSRSEMNVSTLELGDSALYLCASKWTGSYEQYFGPGTRLTVT.

CDR3 nucleotide sequence: TGTGCCATAAGGGGGGGTACGGCGTCCTTCATCTTTGCCGAAGAGTATTTT. Protein sequence: CAIRGGTASFIFAEEYF. V and J are TRBV5-8 and TRBJ2-3, with D possibly matching TRBD2 (7 bases). Trimming shortened V by 9 bases and J by 13 bases, and 36 bases separated the two germline ends. The CDR3 has 17 residues. Germline V gives CDR1 SGHTS, CDR2 YDEGEE.

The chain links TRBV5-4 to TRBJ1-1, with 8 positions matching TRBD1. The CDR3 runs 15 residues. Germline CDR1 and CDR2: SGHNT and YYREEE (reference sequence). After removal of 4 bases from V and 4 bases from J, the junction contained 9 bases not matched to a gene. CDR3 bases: TGTGCCAGCAGCCCGGAGGGGACAGGCGGCACTGAAGCTTTCTTT. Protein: CASSPEGTGGTEAFF. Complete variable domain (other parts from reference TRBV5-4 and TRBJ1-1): ETGVTQSPTHLIKTRGQQVTLRCSSQSGHNTVSWYQQALGQGPQFIFQYYREEENGRGNFPPRFSGLQFPNYSSELNVNALELDDSALYLCASSPEGTGGTEAFFGQGTRLTVV.

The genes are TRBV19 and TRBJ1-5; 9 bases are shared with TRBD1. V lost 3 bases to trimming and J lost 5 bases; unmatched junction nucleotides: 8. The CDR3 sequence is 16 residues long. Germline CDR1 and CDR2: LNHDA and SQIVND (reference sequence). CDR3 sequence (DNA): TGTGCCAGTAGTATTTGGACAGGGGTAGGGGATCAGCCCCAGCATTTT. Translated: CASSIWTGVGDQPQHF.

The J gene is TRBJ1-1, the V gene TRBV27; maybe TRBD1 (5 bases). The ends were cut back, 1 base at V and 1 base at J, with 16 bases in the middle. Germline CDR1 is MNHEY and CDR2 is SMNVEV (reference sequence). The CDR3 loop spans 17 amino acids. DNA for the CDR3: TGTGCCAGCAGTTTATTCGGGGCCAACCGACGGAACACTGAAGCTTTCTTT. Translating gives CASSLFGANRRNTEAFF.

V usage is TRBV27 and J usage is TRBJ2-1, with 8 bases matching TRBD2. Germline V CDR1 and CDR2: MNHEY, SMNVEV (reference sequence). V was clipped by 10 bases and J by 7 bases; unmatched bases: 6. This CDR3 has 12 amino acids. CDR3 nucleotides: TGTGCCACCCGAATAGCGGGAAATGAGCAGTTCTTC. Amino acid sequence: CATRIAGNEQFF.

This CDR3 reads CASVRGLEVYNEQFF. The CDR3 DNA reads TGTGCCAGCGTTAGAGGACTAGAGGTGTACAATGAGCAGTTCTTC. The rearrangement joins TRBV6-4 to TRBJ2-1, with 7 bases aligning to TRBD2. The V and J ends lost 8 bases and 4 bases, in that order; junction bases with no gene match: 11. Germline lookup yields CDR1 MRHNA and CDR2 SNTAGT. This CDR3 is 15 amino acids long.

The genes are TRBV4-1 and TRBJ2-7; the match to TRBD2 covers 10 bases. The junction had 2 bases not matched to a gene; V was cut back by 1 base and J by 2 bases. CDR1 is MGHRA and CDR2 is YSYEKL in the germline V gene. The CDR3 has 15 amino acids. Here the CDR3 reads CASSQGTSGTYEQYF. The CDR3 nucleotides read TGCGCCAGCAGCCAAGGGACTAGCGGTACCTACGAGCAGTACTTC.

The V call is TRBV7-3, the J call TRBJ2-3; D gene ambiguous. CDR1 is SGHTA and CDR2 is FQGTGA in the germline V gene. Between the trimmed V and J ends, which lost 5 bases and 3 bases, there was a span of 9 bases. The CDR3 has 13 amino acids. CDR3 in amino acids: CASSPPATDTQYF. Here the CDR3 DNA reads TGTGCCAGCAGCCCCCCAGCGACAGATACGCAGTATTTT.

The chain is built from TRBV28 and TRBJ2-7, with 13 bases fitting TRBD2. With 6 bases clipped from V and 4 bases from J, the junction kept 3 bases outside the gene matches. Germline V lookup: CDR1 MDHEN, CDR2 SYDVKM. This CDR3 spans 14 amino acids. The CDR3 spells CASSLTSGRYEQYF. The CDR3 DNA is TGTGCCAGCAGCCTGACTAGCGGGAGGTACGAGCAGTACTTC.

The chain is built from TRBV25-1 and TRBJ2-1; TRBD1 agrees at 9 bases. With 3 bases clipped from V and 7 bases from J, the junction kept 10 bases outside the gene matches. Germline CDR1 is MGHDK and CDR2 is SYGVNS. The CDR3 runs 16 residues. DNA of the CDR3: TGTGCCAGCAGTGACCTCGGACAGGGGTCGCGAAATGAGCAGTTCTTC. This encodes CASSDLGQGSRNEQFF.

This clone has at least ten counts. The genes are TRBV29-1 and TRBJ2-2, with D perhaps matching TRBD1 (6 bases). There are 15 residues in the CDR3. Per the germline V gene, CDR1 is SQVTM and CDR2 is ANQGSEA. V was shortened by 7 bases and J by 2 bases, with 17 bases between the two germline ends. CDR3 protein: CSANRDTSNTGELFF. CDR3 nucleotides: TGCAGCGCCAACCGGGACACCTCAAACACCGGGGAGCTGTTTTTT.

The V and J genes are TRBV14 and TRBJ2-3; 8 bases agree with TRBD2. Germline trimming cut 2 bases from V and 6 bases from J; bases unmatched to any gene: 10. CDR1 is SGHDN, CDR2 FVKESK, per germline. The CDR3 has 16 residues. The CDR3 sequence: CASSQQRSGGLDTQYF. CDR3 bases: TGTGCCAGCAGCCAACAACGAAGCGGGGGCTTGGATACGCAGTATTTT.

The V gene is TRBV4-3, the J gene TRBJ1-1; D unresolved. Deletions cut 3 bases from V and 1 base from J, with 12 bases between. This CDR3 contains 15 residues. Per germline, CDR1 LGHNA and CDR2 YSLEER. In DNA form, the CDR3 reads TGCGCCAGCAGCCAGGCCCGGGCCACGAACACTGAAGCTTTCTTT. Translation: CASSQARATNTEAFF.